The rows below give T cell receptor beta chains drawn from one sample of a study of blood T cell repertoires in COVID-19. TCRdb's table, derived via immunoSEQ multiplex PCR, lists solely in-frame clones and lacks some. The sample has approximately 250,000 clones, around nine tenths seen once. Sequenced input: peripheral blood. All receptors derive from a woman aged 70-85 years with COVID-19, enrolled during active disease. CDR3s include the opening cysteine and the closing phenylalanine or tryptophan. Fields, in order: J gene, V gene, clone size, D gene, CDR3 length, CDR3 DNA, CDR3 protein. D genes are given only for firm matches. Size values are once, few and many counts, or a class for expanded clones, and some rows have none.

TRBJ2-1	TRBV6-5	.	.	13	TGTGCCAGCCGAAGGGGGTATTTGTCTGAGCAGTTCTTC	CASRRGYLSEQFF
TRBJ1-4	TRBV28	.	TRBD1	16	TGTGCCAGCAGTCCGTGGGACAGGGCGGTGGGTGAAAAACTGTTTTTT	CASSPWDRAVGEKLFF
TRBJ2-2	TRBV4-3	once	.	13	TGCGCCAGCAGCCAAGATAGTCCCGGGGAGCTGTTTTTT	CASSQDSPGELFF
TRBJ2-5	TRBV7-6	.	.	17	TGTGCCAGCAGCTTAGCGGCGGGGACCAGCGGTTTAGAGACCCAGTACTTC	CASSLAAGTSGLETQYF
TRBJ2-7	TRBV10-1	.	TRBD2	17	TGCGCCAGCAGTGAGAGGTTAGCGGGAGGGCGAACCTACGAGCAGTACTTC	CASSERLAGGRTYEQYF
TRBJ2-1	TRBV5-4	.	.	15	TGTGCCAGCGGACATAGCGGCAGCTCCTACAATGAGCAGTTCTTC	CASGHSGSSYNEQFF
TRBJ2-3	TRBV10-3	few	TRBD2	16	TGTGCCACCTACCGAGGACTAGCGGGAGGAGGGGATACGCAGTATTTT	CATYRGLAGGGDTQYF
TRBJ1-1	TRBV5-5	.	.	13	TGTGCCAGCAGCCGACAGATGAACACTGAAGCTTTCTTT	CASSRQMNTEAFF
TRBJ2-1	TRBV19	.	TRBD2	15	TGTGCCAGTAGTATATATGGGACTAGCGGGAGGCCGGGGTTCTTC	CASSIYGTSGRPGFF
TRBJ1-1	TRBV6-2/TRBV6-3	once	.	14	TGTGCCAGCAGTTACGGGGGACAGAACACTGAAGCTTTCTTT	CASSYGGQNTEAFF
TRBJ1-5	TRBV19	.	.	13	TGTGCCAGTAGACAGTATAGCAATCAGCCCCAGCATTTT	CASRQYSNQPQHF
TRBJ1-6	TRBV18	many	TRBD1	13	TGTGCCAGCCGACAGGGGGCTGATTCACCCCTCCACTTT	CASRQGADSPLHF
TRBJ2-1	TRBV7-8	.	TRBD2	15	TGTGCCAGCAGCCCGGGGACTAGCGGGAGGCAGGAGCAGTTCTTC	CASSPGTSGRQEQFF
TRBJ1-2	TRBV5-1	.	.	13	TGCGCCAGCAGCGCCCAGGGTAACTATGGCTACACCTTC	CASSAQGNYGYTF
TRBJ1-2	TRBV7-2	.	TRBD1	13	TGTGCCAGCAGCCCCCGGACAGGCTATGGCTACACCTTC	CASSPRTGYGYTF
TRBJ2-6	TRBV5-1	.	TRBD1	16	TGCGCCAGCAGCTCTGGACAGGGGTATGGGGCCAACGTCCTGACTTTC	CASSSGQGYGANVLTF
TRBJ1-1	TRBV19	.	.	16	TGTGCCAGTAGTAGCTCCACCTGGAAAATAAGGGGTGAAGCTTTCTTT	CASSSSTWKIRGEAFF
TRBJ1-4	TRBV11-2	.	TRBD1	15	TGTGCCAGCAGCTTGGGGACAGGGCCGGGTGAAAAACTGTTTTTT	CASSLGTGPGEKLFF
TRBJ1-2	TRBV19	.	TRBD1	15	TGTGCCAGTAGTCTTACAGGGGGTTTCGACTATGGCTACACCTTC	CASSLTGGFDYGYTF
TRBJ2-7	TRBV24-1	.	.	13	TGTGCCACCAGTGAGAGGTCCGGGTCCGAGCAGTACTTC	CATSERSGSEQYF
TRBJ2-5	TRBV5-4	.	.	15	TGTGCCAGCAGCACTCGGGACATTGCCCGGGAGACCCAGTACTTC	CASSTRDIARETQYF
TRBJ2-7	TRBV6-1	.	.	15	TGTGCCAGCAGTGAAGATAGGCCGAGGGCCTACGAGCAGTACTTC	CASSEDRPRAYEQYF
TRBJ1-1	TRBV7-9	.	TRBD1	15	TGTGCCAGCAGCCCCGGGACAGAGAGGAACACTGAAGCTTTCTTT	CASSPGTERNTEAFF
TRBJ2-4	TRBV6-5	.	.	14	TGTGCCAGCAGCCACAGGGTTGCCAAAAACATTCAGTACTTC	CASSHRVAKNIQYF
TRBJ1-6	TRBV18	.	TRBD1	14	TGTGCCAGCTCACCAAGGACAGGGGATTCACCCCTCCACTTT	CASSPRTGDSPLHF
TRBJ1-3	TRBV5-1	.	TRBD1	16	TGCGCCAGCAGCTTGGCCGGGACAGGCTCTGGAAACACCATATATTTT	CASSLAGTGSGNTIYF
TRBJ2-1	TRBV5-1	.	TRBD1	12	TGCGCCAGCAGCTTGCCCGACAGGGTTCACTTCTTC	CASSLPDRVHFF
TRBJ2-2	TRBV3-1/TRBV3-2	.	.	18	TGTGCCAGCAGCCGTCGAAGAGGTAGGACAGCGAACACCGGGGAGCTGTTTTTT	CASSRRRGRTANTGELFF
TRBJ2-1	TRBV29-1	.	TRBD2	14	TGCAGCGTTCGCCGACTAGCGCAATACAATGAGCAGTTCTTC	CSVRRLAQYNEQFF
TRBJ2-2	TRBV3-1/TRBV3-2	.	.	15	TGTGCCAGCAGCCCAGGCCCCGGGGTCCCCGGGGAGCTGTTTTTT	CASSPGPGVPGELFF
TRBJ1-5	TRBV6-2/TRBV6-3	.	TRBD1	15	TGTGCCAGCAGTCTCCGGACAGGGTCGGACCAGCCCCAGCATTTT	CASSLRTGSDQPQHF
TRBJ2-7	TRBV6-5	.	TRBD2	15	TGTGCCAGCAGTTCTAGCGGGGTGAGCTCCTACGAGCAGTACTTC	CASSSSGVSSYEQYF
TRBJ2-5	TRBV6-5	.	TRBD2	15	TGTGCCAGCAGTTACTCGGGAGGGGCGGGGGAGACCCAGTACTTC	CASSYSGGAGETQYF
TRBJ2-2	TRBV24-1	.	.	14	TGTGCCACCAGTGAGGACTACCGGTCAGGGGAGCTGTTTTTT	CATSEDYRSGELFF
TRBJ1-1	TRBV5-4	once	TRBD1	17	TGTGCCAGCAGCCCAAACATAGGACAGGGGAGTTGGACTGAAGCTTTCTTT	CASSPNIGQGSWTEAFF
TRBJ1-2	TRBV28	once	.	13	TGTGCCAGCAGTTTCGGGGGGCATCGTGGCTACACCTTC	CASSFGGHRGYTF
TRBJ2-7	TRBV9	.	.	14	TGTGCCAGCAGCGCCGGACTCCAGGGGTCCGAGCAGTACTTC	CASSAGLQGSEQYF
TRBJ2-7	TRBV5-4	.	TRBD1	15	TGTGCCAGCAGTCCTCCGGGACAGTCAACCTACGAGCAGTACTTC	CASSPPGQSTYEQYF
TRBJ2-7	TRBV28	.	.	13	TGTGCCAGCAGTTTATCCATTCCCTACGAGCAGTACTTC	CASSLSIPYEQYF
TRBJ2-1	TRBV7-9	.	TRBD2	16	TGTGCCAGCAGACCCGGGACTAGCGGGGACTACAATGAGCAGTTCTTC	CASRPGTSGDYNEQFF